This T cell receptor (beta chain) was recovered during a study of blood T cell repertoires in COVID-19. About the research overall: PBMCs, B-cell-depleted T cells, or T cells were the source of the cDNA or gDNA that made up the material.

With 2 bases removed from V and 1 base from J, the gap between germline ends came to 18 bases. Germline lookup yields CDR1 SGHTA and CDR2 FQGNSA. This CDR3 is 17 amino acids long. Repertoires were generated with immunoSEQ multiplex PCR, while TCRdb's copy carries only in-frame clones and drops some. The data contain 30,000 to 35,000 clones, 85% of them singletons. The TCR was taken from a human donor with acute or convalescent COVID-19. The donor label of this sample is uncertain. Sequencing was carried out using peripheral blood. This chain connects TRBV7-2 to TRBJ2-7; D perhaps matches TRBD2 (7 bases). CDR3 protein: CASSLTGAGAVSYEQYF. The CDR3 bases are TGTGCCAGCAGCTTAACGGGGGCGGGAGCGGTGTCCTACGAGCAGTACTTC.